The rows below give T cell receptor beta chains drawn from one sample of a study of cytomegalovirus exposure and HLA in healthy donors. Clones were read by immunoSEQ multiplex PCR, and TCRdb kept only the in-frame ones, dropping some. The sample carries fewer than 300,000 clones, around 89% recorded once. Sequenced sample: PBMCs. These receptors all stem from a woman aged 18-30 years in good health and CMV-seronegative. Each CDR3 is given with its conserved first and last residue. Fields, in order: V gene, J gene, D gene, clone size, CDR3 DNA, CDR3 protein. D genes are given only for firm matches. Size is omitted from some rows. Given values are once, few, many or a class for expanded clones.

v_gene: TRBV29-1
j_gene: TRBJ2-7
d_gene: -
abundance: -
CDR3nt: TGCAGCGTTGGGCAGGGAGGCCCCTACGAGCAGTACTTC
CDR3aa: CSVGQGGPYEQYF

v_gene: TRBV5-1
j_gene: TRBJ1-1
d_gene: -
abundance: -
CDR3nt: TGCGCCAGCAGCTTGAAGGGGGAAGTCGCTGAAGCTTTCTTT
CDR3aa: CASSLKGEVAEAFF

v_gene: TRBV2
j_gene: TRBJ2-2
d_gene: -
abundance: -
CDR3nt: TGTGCCAGCAGTGAAGTTGTGTCGACCGGGGAGCTGTTTTTT
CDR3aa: CASSEVVSTGELFF

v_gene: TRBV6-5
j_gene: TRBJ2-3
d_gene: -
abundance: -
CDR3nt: TGTGCCAGCAGTCCACTCGGGCCCCGGCAGGGGCAGTATTTT
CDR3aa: CASSPLGPRQGQYF

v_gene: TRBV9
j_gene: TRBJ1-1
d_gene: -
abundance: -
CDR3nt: TGTGCCAGCAGCGACCCCACGCCAGGGACTGAAGCTTTCTTT
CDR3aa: CASSDPTPGTEAFF

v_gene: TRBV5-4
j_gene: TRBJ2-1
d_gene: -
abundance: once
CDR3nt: TGTGCCAGCAGCTTGGGCGTCTACAATGAGCAGTTCTTC
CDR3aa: CASSLGVYNEQFF

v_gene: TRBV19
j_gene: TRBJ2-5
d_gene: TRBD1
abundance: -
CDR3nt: TGTGCCAGTAGTACATGGGGACAGGGTCAAGAGACCCAGTACTTC
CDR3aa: CASSTWGQGQETQYF

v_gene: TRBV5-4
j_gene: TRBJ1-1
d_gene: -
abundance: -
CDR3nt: TGTGCCAGCAGCTTCGGAGGTGAAAGGGTTAACACTGAAGCTTTCTTT
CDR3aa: CASSFGGERVNTEAFF

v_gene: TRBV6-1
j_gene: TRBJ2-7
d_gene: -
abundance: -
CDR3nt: TGTGCCAGCAGGAGCACCAACTACGAGCAGTACTTC
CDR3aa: CASRSTNYEQYF

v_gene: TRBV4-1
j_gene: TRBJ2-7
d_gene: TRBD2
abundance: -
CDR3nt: TGCGCCAGCAGCCACCTCAGCGGGAGGGCCTCCGAGCAGTACTTC
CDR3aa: CASSHLSGRASEQYF

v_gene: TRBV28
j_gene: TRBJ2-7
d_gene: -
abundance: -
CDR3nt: TGTGCCAGCAGTTTCGCAGGCAGGTCCTACGAGCAGTACTTC
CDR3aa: CASSFAGRSYEQYF

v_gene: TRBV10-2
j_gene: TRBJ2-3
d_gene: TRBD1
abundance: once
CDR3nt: TGCGCCAGCAGCGGACAGGGGGCCGTAGATACGCAGTATTTT
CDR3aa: CASSGQGAVDTQYF

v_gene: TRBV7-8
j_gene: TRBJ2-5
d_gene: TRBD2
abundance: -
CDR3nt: TGTGCCAGCAGCTCGCTAGCGGGAGCCGCAGAGACCCAGTACTTC
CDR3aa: CASSSLAGAAETQYF

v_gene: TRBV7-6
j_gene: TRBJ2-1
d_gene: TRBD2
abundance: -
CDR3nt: TGTGCCAGCAGCTTACCGGCTAGCGGGAAGGATGAGCAGTTCTTC
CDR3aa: CASSLPASGKDEQFF